This passage covers 17 T cell receptor beta chains from one sample sequenced in a study of early T cells in non-severe SARS-CoV-2 infection. TCRdb reprocessed the 5' RACE reads via MiXCR and lists one record per CDR3 protein. Of more than 80,000 distinct CDR3 sequences in the sample, approximately 10% are singletons; the top ten hold 4% to 5.5%. The specimen was whole blood. The origin of the receptors is an adult who was a healthcare worker with PCR-confirmed SARS-CoV-2 infection or an uninfected control (not recorded which).

This clonotype has only a few counts. This chain joins TRBV15 and TRBJ2-5, with a possible D match to TRBD1 (6 bases). Trimming shortened V by 0 bases and J by 3 bases, and 23 bases separated the two germline ends. The CDR3 length is 19 residues. Per the germline V gene, CDR1 is LNHNV and CDR2 is YYDKDF (reference sequence). This chain's CDR3 is CATSRDRGGAGVGEETQYF. DNA for the CDR3: TGTGCCACCAGCAGAGATCGTGGGGGCGCAGGGGTTGGTGAAGAGACCCAGTACTTC. The full variable domain, with the rest looked up from reference TRBV15 and TRBJ2-5, is DAMVIQNPRYQVTQFGKPVTLSCSQTLNHNVMYWYQQKSSQAPKLLFHYYDKDFNNEADTPDNFQSRRPNTSFCFLDIRSPGLGDTAMYLCATSRDRGGAGVGEETQYFGPGTRLLVL.

The chain couples TRBV6-2 or TRBV6-3 to TRBJ1-2; D gene unclear. Germline V lookup: CDR1 MNHEY, CDR2 SVGEGT. Trimming cost V 4 bases and J 4 bases, with 10 bases left between them. CDR3 size: 13 residues. The CDR3: CASSSSYTYGYTF. In nucleotides, the CDR3 is TGTGCCAGCAGTTCCTCCTACACCTATGGCTACACCTTC.

This clonotype was picked up many times. Mismatch with germline at one junction end may stem from a read error. The gene calls are TRBV3-1 and TRBJ2-7, with D possibly TRBD2 on 5 matching bases. Per germline, CDR1 LGHDT and CDR2 YNNKEL (reference sequence). CDR3 length equals 14 residues. DNA for the CDR3: TGTGCCAGCAGCCAAGGGTCTTTTCGGGGTTTGTACTGCTTC. It specifies CASSQGSFRGLYCF.

Ten or more counts support this clonotype. This chain uses TRBV12-3 or TRBV12-4 with TRBJ1-5, with a possible D match to TRBD1 (5 bases). Trimming stripped 3 bases from V and 3 bases from J, with 9 bases between. The CDR3 is 14 amino acids. The CDR3 DNA sequence: TGTGCCAGCAGTTTGGGGGGGAACAATCAGCCCCAGCATTTT. This codes for CASSLGGNNQPQHF.

This clonotype was seen many times. The CDR3 here is CASSVGQNNQPQHF. CDR3 DNA sequence: TGTGCCAGCAGTGTAGGACAGAACAATCAGCCCCAGCATTTT. The chain employs TRBV6-1 and TRBJ1-5, with a weak D call TRBD1 (6 bases). CDR3 size: 14 residues. The germline V gene has CDR1 MNHNS and CDR2 SASEGT. Trimming stripped 4 bases from V and 3 bases from J, with 10 bases between.

This chain connects TRBV29-1 to TRBJ1-1; 7 nucleotides align to TRBD1. Germline trimming cut 3 bases from V and 4 bases from J; bases unmatched to any gene: 11. CDR3 length: 15 amino acids. Germline lookup yields CDR1 SQVTM and CDR2 ANQGSEA. CDR3 sequence (DNA): TGCAGCGTTGAGGGCAGGGGGGCGTTAAGCACTGAAGCTTTCTTT. Translated: CSVEGRGALSTEAFF.

This clonotype was recorded at least ten times. V and J are TRBV12-3 or TRBV12-4 and TRBJ2-4; D is ambiguous. This CDR3 has 14 amino acids. Trimming cost V 2 bases and J 7 bases, with 12 bases left between them. The CDR3 spells CASSLNLGMNIQYF. CDR3 coding DNA: TGTGCCAGCAGTTTAAACTTGGGGATGAACATTCAGTACTTC.

J is TRBJ2-2 and V is TRBV7-8; 9 bases map to TRBD1. With V trimmed by 6 bases and J by 1 base, 3 bases remained unmatched. Germline V gene sequence: CDR1 SGHVS, CDR2 FQNEAQ. The CDR3 runs to 15 residues. This CDR3 is CASRGQGLNTGELFF. The DNA for the CDR3 is TGTGCCAGCAGGGGACAGGGATTGAACACCGGGGAGCTGTTTTTT.

This clonotype was counted between two and nine times. This sequence joins TRBV2 and TRBJ2-3; D may correspond to TRBD1 or TRBD2 (5 bases each). The CDR3 loop spans 13 amino acids. Germline V gives CDR1 SNHLY, CDR2 FYNNEI. V was trimmed by 6 bases and J by 3 bases, leaving 10 bases between them. DNA for the CDR3: TGTGCCAGCAGGGGGGACGGGACAGATACGCAGTATTTT. Residues: CASRGDGTDTQYF.

This clonotype was detected a few times. This chain uses TRBV20-1 with TRBJ2-7; D is unresolved. V was trimmed by 0 bases and J by 0 bases, leaving 12 bases between them. The CDR3 runs to 15 residues. Germline V lookup: CDR1 DFQATT, CDR2 SNEGSKA (reference sequence). CDR3 loop: CSARDRAGSSYEQYF. The CDR3 DNA reads as TGCAGTGCTAGAGATCGCGCAGGTAGCTCCTACGAGCAGTACTTC.

This clonotype has a count of ten or more. In DNA, the CDR3 is TGCGCCAGCAGCTTAGACGGACAGTCTGGGGCCAACGTCCTGACTTTC. Translated, it gives CASSLDGQSGANVLTF. This chain uses TRBV5-1 with TRBJ2-6; a weak D match, TRBD1 (6 bases). Germline CDR1 is SGHRS and CDR2 is YFSETQ. The V end lost 2 bases, the J end lost 1 base, and 10 bases lay between the germline ends. This CDR3 comprises 16 residues. The full variable domain, with the rest looked up from reference TRBV5-1 and TRBJ2-6, is KAGVTQTPRYLIKTRGQQVTLSCSPISGHRSVSWYQQTPGQGLQFLFEYFSETQRNKGNFPGRFSGRQFSNSRSEMNVSTLELGDSALYLCASSLDGQSGANVLTFGAGSRLTVL.

There are a few counts of this clonotype. The chain employs TRBV20-1 and TRBJ2-7; TRBD2 aligns across 8 bases. The CDR3 spans 17 residues. After removal of 3 bases from V and 7 bases from J, the junction contained 20 bases not matched to a gene. CDR1 and CDR2 from the germline V gene are DFQATT and SNEGSKA (reference sequence). The CDR3 nucleotides are TGCAGTGCTAGGGGAGAAGGGGTGCGCGGGAGGCTCGAAGAGCAGTACTTC. It encodes CSARGEGVRGRLEEQYF.

V gene TRBV19 combines with J gene TRBJ1-2, with D hard to call. Germline-derived CDR1 and CDR2 are LNHDA and SQIVND (reference sequence). The CDR3 covers 12 residues. Deletions cut 7 bases from V and 1 base from J, with 7 bases between. CDR3: CASKDRNYGYTF. CDR3 coding DNA: TGTGCCAGTAAGGATCGTAACTATGGCTACACCTTC.

This clonotype was detected only a few times. This sequence joins TRBV6-5 and TRBJ2-1; 10 bases agree with TRBD2. The CDR3 is made up of 14 amino acids. CDR1 and CDR2 (germline): MNHEY, SVGAGI. After removal of 2 bases from V and 8 bases from J, the junction contained 3 bases not matched to a gene. The CDR3 region has the DNA TGTGCCAGCAGTTACGCTAGCGGGAGTGATGAGCAGTTCTTC. This gives the protein CASSYASGSDEQFF.

In this sample, this clonotype turned up many times. The genes are TRBV20-1 and TRBJ1-2, with TRBD1 identical over 8 bases. J was trimmed by 5 bases and V by 5 bases; bases with no gene match: 7. CDR1 is DFQATT and CDR2 is SNEGSKA in the germline V gene (reference sequence). The CDR3 runs 13 residues. DNA of the CDR3: TGCAGTGCTCCCGGGACAGGAGGATATGGCTACACCTTC. This sequence encodes CSAPGTGGYGYTF.

This clonotype has only a few counts. The chain carries TRBV18 and TRBJ1-5; D remains ambiguous. Germline V gene data show CDR1 as KGHSH and CDR2 as LQKENI. This CDR3 contains 16 residues. Trimming stripped 2 bases from V and 0 bases from J, with 11 bases between. CDR3 nucleotides: TGTGCCAGCTCACCAACGACCCAAAATAGCAATCAGCCCCAGCATTTT. This encodes CASSPTTQNSNQPQHF.

Ten or more counts support this clonotype. The chain employs TRBV20-1 and TRBJ2-3, with TRBD1 matching over 9 bases. CDR3 length: 14 residues. Germline-derived CDR1 and CDR2 are DFQATT and SNEGSKA (reference sequence). V lost 5 bases and J lost 6; bases outside the gene matches: 9. The CDR3 nucleotides are TGCAGTGCTGGCCGGGACAGGGCAGGGGATACGCAGTATTTT. This sequence encodes CSAGRDRAGDTQYF.